These 7 T cell receptor beta chains originate from one sample sequenced in a study of blood T cell repertoires in COVID-19 (dated by TCRdb to 2018 to 2020). The library was obtained by the immunoSEQ multiplex PCR assay. TCRdb retrieved this table from immuneACCESS and kept in-frame rearrangements only. Not all clones are present; in checked studies, unresolved V genes account for under half, and no reason is known for the remainder. The sample profile shows a few hundred thousand clones; around 85% of them were found once. Of the sample, about 2% is held by the ten largest clones. The sample comprised PBMCs or T cells enriched from blood (not recorded which). These receptors originate from a young man who had recovered from COVID-19.

V and J are TRBV20-1 and TRBJ2-7; 8 bases map to TRBD1. Losses at the gene ends were 3 bases for V and 7 bases for J; bases not matched to a gene: 11. The germline V gene encodes CDR1 DFQATT and CDR2 SNEGSKA (reference sequence). This CDR3 is 14 amino acids long. DNA for the CDR3: TGCAGTGCTAGTTTTTCAGGGGGCTCGCCTGAGCAGTACTTC. Protein sequence: CSASFSGGSPEQYF.

The CDR3 coding sequence is TGTGCCAGCTCACCACCAGGGACAGCTCCCTACGAGCAGTACTTC. Encoded protein: CASSPPGTAPYEQYF. V usage is TRBV18 and J usage is TRBJ2-7, with TRBD1 identical over 7 bases. Germline values: CDR1 KGHSH, CDR2 LQKENI. This CDR3 is 15 amino acids long. V lost 0 bases and J lost 2; bases outside the gene matches: 4.

The rearrangement links TRBV19 to TRBJ1-5; D not resolved. The germline V gene encodes CDR1 LNHDA and CDR2 SQIVND (reference sequence). Trimming pared 6 bases from V and 4 bases from J, leaving 19 bases between. This CDR3 is built from 16 residues. CDR3 nucleotides: TGTGCCAGTAGCCACGGCGCGGATGGCGGGAATCAGCCCCAGCATTTT. This sequence encodes CASSHGADGGNQPQHF.

The chain recombines TRBV30 with TRBJ1-2, with D maybe TRBD1 (6 bases). The CDR3 runs to 14 residues. Germline CDR1 and CDR2: GTSNPN and SVGIG (reference sequence). The V end was cut by 2 bases, the J end by 3 bases, with 13 bases between. The CDR3 bases are TGTGCCTGGAGTCGGGACACCCCAGACTATGGCTACACCTTC. It specifies CAWSRDTPDYGYTF.

This CDR3 reads CASSLGWDTYNEQFF. The CDR3 DNA follows: TGCGCCAGCAGCTTGGGGTGGGACACTTACAATGAGCAGTTCTTC. The chain is built from TRBV5-1 and TRBJ2-1; possible D gene TRBD1, 6 bases. The CDR3 length is 15 residues. CDR1 is SGHRS and CDR2 is YFSETQ in the germline V gene. V was cut by 0 bases and J by 4 bases, with 11 bases left in between.

J is TRBJ1-3 and V is TRBV5-1; D possibly corresponds to TRBD1 (5 bases). Germline CDR1 and CDR2: SGHRS and YFSETQ. V was clipped by 2 bases and J by 6 bases, with 12 bases between them. This CDR3 region has 14 residues. The CDR3 sequence is CASSLTGAENTIYF. CDR3 nucleotide sequence: TGCGCCAGCAGCTTAACAGGTGCGGAAAACACCATATATTTT.

The chain recombines TRBV3-1 (or the pseudogene TRBV3-2) with TRBJ1-2; D possibly corresponds to TRBD1 (6 bases). CDR1 LGHDT and CDR2 YNNKEL come from the germline V gene (reference sequence). V was clipped by 0 bases and J by 0 bases, with 17 bases between them. The CDR3 length is 18 residues. The CDR3 DNA reads as TGTGCCAGCAGCCAAGAGGGGGCGTGGGGTAAAGCTAACTATGGCTACACCTTC. Translation gives CASSQEGAWGKANYGYTF.